The present TCR beta chain was sequenced within a study of shared clonotypes between healthy human individuals. Overall study findings and caveats: Sequencing depth was predicted to influence how clonotypes are shared among donors.

In regard to this clone: Its antigen is not identified.

Authors' analysis steps: Junction-only immunoSEQ sequences carried no quality scores, so filtering differed. The assay was immunoSEQ multiplex PCR, and TCRdb's table has in-frame clones only and misses some. V and J calls and clone size come straight from that table; D and trimming were deduced from the DNA. The repertoire holds 630,000 or so clones, with roughly 98% as singletons. The germline V gene has CDR1 SNHLY and CDR2 FYNNEI. V was clipped by 7 bases and J by 8 bases, with 18 bases between them. This CDR3 is 14 amino acids long. Positive CCR7 selection of CD45RO-negative cells yielded the naive CD8 cells, and terminally differentiated effector memory CD45RA+ cells were excluded. Every contributor of samples was a Caucasian grown-up residing in Nashville, Tennessee.

The V and J genes are TRBV2 and TRBJ2-1; unclear D gene. The sequence came from a man under 40 in good health. Sample: naive CD8+ T cells sorted from blood. CDR3 nucleotide sequence: TGTGCCAGCAAAGATCAGAGTCTACAATATGAGCAGTTCTTC. Residues: CASKDQSLQYEQFF.